This T cell receptor beta chain comes out of a study of human T cells and chemical hapten exposure. Whole-study context: Across samples, TCR yields varied, mostly owing to small differences in pooled library volumes.

Total RNA was isolated from whole blood that had not been fractionated. This clonotype was recorded many times. The antigen is not known. Notes on the study in general: Sensitization with DPC brought no change to TCRs above 1 in 1000 in frequency.

What the library attached to individual cDNA molecules were unique molecular identifiers. Authors' processing steps: Counts of TCRs in each sample centred on a median of about 99,000 and extended from approximately 25,000 to 650,000. Each CDR3 protein gets one entry after TCRdb re-called the reads with MiXCR. The V and J calls and clone size come from TCRdb's table, not from the authors' own analysis. The sample yields about 120,000 distinct CDR3 sequences, approximately 9.3% seen once. The junction had 8 bases not matched to a gene; V was cut back by 6 bases and J by 3 bases. The germline V gene encodes CDR1 SEHNR and CDR2 FQNEAQ (reference sequence). This CDR3 region has 15 residues.

The specimen sequenced was whole blood. The TCR originated in a human donor in good health. Some clones in this sample may be carry-over from other donors' samples. J is TRBJ2-1 and V is TRBV7-9; 7 bases line up with TRBD1. CDR3 in amino acids: CASRPRQGLYNEQFF. CDR3 coding DNA: TGTGCCAGCAGGCCGAGACAGGGCCTCTACAATGAGCAGTTCTTC.